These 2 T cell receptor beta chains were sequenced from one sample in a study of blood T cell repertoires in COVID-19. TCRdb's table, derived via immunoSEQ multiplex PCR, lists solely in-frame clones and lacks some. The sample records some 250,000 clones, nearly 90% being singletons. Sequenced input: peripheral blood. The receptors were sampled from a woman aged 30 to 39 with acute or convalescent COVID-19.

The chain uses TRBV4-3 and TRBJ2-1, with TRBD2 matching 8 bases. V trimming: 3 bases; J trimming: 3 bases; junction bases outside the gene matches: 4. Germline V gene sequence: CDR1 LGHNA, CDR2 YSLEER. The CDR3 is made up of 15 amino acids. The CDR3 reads CASSQGLAGYNEQFF. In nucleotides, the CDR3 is TGCGCCAGCAGCCAGGGGCTAGCGGGCTACAATGAGCAGTTCTTC.

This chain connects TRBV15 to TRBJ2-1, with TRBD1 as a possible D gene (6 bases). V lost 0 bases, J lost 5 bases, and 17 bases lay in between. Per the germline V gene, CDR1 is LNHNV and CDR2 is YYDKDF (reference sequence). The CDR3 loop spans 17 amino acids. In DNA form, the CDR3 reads TGTGCCACCAGCAGAGATCAGGGCAGGGGTGGCCACAATGAGCAGTTCTTC. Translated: CATSRDQGRGGHNEQFF.